This T cell receptor (beta chain) was captured by sequencing in a study of T cells after yellow fever vaccination. The CDR3 spans 16 residues. CDR1 and CDR2 (germline): MNHNY, SVGAGI (reference sequence). Trimming cost V 5 bases and J 0 bases, with 14 bases left between them. In this sample, this clonotype turned up a few times. Its antigen is still unknown. UMIs and a universal primer site were added when TCR cDNA was made by 5'RACE template switching. Each CDR3 protein is one row after TCRdb ran MiXCR on the 5' RACE reads. This sample has approximately 90,000 distinct CDR3 sequences; around 5.8% occur once, and the top ten carry 35% to 50%. The study, taken as a whole, reports: Peak timing came faster in the weaker secondary response, day 5 versus 15. After the booster, 96% of CD4 and about nine tenths of CD8 primary-response clones were re-detected.

The chain links TRBV6-6 to TRBJ2-1; unclear D gene. The sequence came from a man younger than 35 who received the YFV17D yellow fever vaccine. This specimen consisted of CD8+ T cells sorted from PBMCs, obtained 10 days after the yellow fever booster vaccination. CDR3 sequence (DNA): TGTGCCAGCAGTCACGGACGAGTCGGCTCCTACAATGAGCAGTTCTTC. Its protein is CASSHGRVGSYNEQFF.